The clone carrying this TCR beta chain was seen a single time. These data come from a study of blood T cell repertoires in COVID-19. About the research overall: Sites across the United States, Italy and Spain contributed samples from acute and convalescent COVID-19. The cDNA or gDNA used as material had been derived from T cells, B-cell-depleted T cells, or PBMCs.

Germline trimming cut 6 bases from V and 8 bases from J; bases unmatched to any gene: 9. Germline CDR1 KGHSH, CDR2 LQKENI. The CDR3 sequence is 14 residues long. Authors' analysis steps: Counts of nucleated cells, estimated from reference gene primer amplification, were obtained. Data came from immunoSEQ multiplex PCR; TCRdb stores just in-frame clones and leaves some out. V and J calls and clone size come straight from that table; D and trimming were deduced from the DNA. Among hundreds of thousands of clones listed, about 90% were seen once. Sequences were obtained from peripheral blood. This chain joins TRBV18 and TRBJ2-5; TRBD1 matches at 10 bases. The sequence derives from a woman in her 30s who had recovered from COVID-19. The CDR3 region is CASSPPGQGTTQYF. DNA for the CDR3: TGTGCCAGCTCGCCGCCGGGACAGGGGACTACCCAGTACTTC.